This TCR beta chain was recorded in a study of PD-L1 blockade in urothelial cancer (dated 2017 in TCRdb). With regard to the full study: Every patient began therapy at some point between 2013 and 2015 and was given atezolizumab 1,200 mg intravenously every 3 weeks. Blood samples yielded a median of roughly 140,000 T cells and more than 80,000 unique TCRs, with median clonality roughly 0.082. Under 10 patients reached durable clinical benefit, while about 20 patients did not. In the same patients, pretreatment tumors underwent whole exome sequencing and RNA sequencing in addition to TCR sequencing. Pretreatment tumor samples and matched peripheral blood, collected serially before and after atezolizumab treatment, underwent TCR sequencing. Progression-free survival longer than 6 months counted as durable clinical benefit, and TCR features were additionally tested against both progression-free and overall survival. About nine tenths of the roughly 29 patients were males with bladder-origin urothelial cancer, and 18 of 29 reported a prior smoking history. Patients had an ECOG performance status of 0 or 1 and had received between 0 and 3 prior chemotherapy regimens. An exploratory multi-omic analysis was conducted of the somatic, immune and clinical correlates of response to PD-L1 blockade with atezolizumab in urothelial cancer. Pretreatment blood TCR-seq was available for nearly 30 patients, at least one posttreatment blood collection was obtained for 25 or so patients, and tumor TCR-seq was available for 25 or so patients. Blood samples were analyzed at 3 weeks after treatment start (second dose) and at 6 weeks after treatment start.

Concerning this clone itself: The antigen it recognizes is unknown. Base qualities are not provided; no much larger clone lies one nucleotide away.

Trimming costs V 7 bases and J 7 bases, and their ends lie 13 bases apart. The germline V gene sets CDR1 to ENHRY and CDR2 to SYGVKD. Taken from cysteine to phenylalanine, the CDR3 has 12 residues. Of all the DNA, just the CDR3 is kept, 36 bases in frame from base 1. In light of the paper, this sample's time point label describes: peripheral blood 6 weeks after treatment start. The cohort comprised 30 or so patients with locally advanced or metastatic urothelial carcinoma treated at Memorial Sloan Kettering on a trial protocol. Peripheral blood mononuclear cells were collected from each patient pretreatment and during treatment, giving between 1 and 8 total time points per patient. The Qiagen DNeasy Blood extraction kit was used to purify genomic DNA from total PBMCs and tumor samples. Collected pretreatment and during treatment, PBMCs were isolated and stored as previously described. Each PCR received spiked-in synthetic TCR analog templates so that absolute template abundance could be estimated from read counts. The immunoSEQ assay was used to amplify TCRbeta CDR3 regions from genomic DNA with bias-controlled V and J gene primers. Rearranged TCRbeta segments were sequenced at approximately 20X coverage. For the original study's pipeline: Sequencing errors were corrected by clustering and CDR3s were annotated against IMGT to assign V, D and J genes. Only productive TCRbeta rearrangements were used in downstream analyses, excluding out-of-frame or stop-codon sequences. Clonality was computed as one minus Shannon entropy normalized by the log of the number of unique productive sequences. Fisher's exact test with Benjamini-Hochberg correction, using a cutoff of adjusted p below 0.01, was how clones that differed between time points or between blood and tumor were identified. This immuneACCESS table, as held by TCRdb, lists in-frame sequences with V and J called but not all clones. Of the missing ones, under half trace to an unresolved V gene in checked studies; the others have no known cause. V, J and clone size are those of that table, while D and trimming were read from the DNA. The sample table shows about 110,000 clones, and 85% to 95% are seen once. The ten largest make up around 3.7% of the sample.

Study-wide findings and limitations: Patients with durable benefit showed greater expansion of tumor-associated TCR clones in peripheral blood 3 weeks after starting treatment (n ≈ 20, p = 0.022). Small sample size (n of about 30) and many exploratory analyses mean the results are intended to be hypothesis-generating. Improved progression-free and overall survival was associated with having pretreatment peripheral blood TCR clonality below the median.

The receptor comes from a man aged 55 to 70 with urothelial cancer. Here the sequenced sample was PBMCs, taken around atezolizumab (anti-PD-L1) treatment. The chain joins TRBV10-3 to TRBJ1-2; TRBD1 is a possible D gene, resting on 5 matching bases. The CDR3 reads as follows: CAITDGGGGYTF. The nucleotides read TGTGCCATCACCGACGGGGGTGGTGGCTACACCTTC.